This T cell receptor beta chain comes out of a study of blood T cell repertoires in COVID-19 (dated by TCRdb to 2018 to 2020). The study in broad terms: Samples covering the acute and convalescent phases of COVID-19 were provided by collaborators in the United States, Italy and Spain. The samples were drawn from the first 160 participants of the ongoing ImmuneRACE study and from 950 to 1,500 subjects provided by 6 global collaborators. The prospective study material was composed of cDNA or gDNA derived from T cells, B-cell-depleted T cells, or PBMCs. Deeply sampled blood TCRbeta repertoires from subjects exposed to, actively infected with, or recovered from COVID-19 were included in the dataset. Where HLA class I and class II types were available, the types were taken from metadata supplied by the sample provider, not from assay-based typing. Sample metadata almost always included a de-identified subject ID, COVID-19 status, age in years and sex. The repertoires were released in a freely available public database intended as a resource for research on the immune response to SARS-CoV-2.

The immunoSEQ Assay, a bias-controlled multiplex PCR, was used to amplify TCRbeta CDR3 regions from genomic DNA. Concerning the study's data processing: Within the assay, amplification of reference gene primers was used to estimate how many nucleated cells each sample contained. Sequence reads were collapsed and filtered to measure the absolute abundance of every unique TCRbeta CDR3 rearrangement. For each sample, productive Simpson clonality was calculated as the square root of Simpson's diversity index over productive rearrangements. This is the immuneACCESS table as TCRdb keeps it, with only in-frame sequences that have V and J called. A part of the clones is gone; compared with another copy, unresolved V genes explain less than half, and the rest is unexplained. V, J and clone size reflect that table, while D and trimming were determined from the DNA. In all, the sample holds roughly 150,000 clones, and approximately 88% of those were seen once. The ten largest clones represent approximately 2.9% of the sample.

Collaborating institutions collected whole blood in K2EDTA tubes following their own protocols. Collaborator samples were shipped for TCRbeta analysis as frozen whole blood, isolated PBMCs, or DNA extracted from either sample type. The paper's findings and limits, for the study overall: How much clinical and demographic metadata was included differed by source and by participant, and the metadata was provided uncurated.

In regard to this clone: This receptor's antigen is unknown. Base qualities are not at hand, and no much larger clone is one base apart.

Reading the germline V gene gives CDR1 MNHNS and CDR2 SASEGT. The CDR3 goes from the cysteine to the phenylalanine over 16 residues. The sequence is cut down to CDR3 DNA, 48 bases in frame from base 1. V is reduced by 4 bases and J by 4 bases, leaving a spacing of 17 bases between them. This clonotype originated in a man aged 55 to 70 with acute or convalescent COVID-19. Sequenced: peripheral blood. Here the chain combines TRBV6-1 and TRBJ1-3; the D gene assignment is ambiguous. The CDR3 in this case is CASSVTGITRGNTIYF. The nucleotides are TGTGCCAGCAGTGTAACGGGAATTACAAGAGGAAACACCATATATTTT.